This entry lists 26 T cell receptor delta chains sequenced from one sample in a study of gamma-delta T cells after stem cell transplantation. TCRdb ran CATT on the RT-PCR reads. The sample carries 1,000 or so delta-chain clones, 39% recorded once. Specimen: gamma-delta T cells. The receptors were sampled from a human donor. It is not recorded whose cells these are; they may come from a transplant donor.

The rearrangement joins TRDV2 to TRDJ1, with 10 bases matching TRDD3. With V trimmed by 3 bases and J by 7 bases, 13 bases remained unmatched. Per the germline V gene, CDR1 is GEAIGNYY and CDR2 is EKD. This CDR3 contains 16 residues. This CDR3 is CACDLITGGSLGKLIF. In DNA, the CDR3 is TGTGCCTGTGACCTAATTACTGGGGGATCCCTGGGTAAACTCATCTTT.

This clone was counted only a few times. CDR3 protein: CACDRLGDKTDKLIF. In DNA form, the CDR3 reads TGTGCCTGTGACAGACTGGGGGATAAAACCGATAAACTCATCTTT. The rearrangement uses TRDV2 and TRDJ1, with 11 bases fitting TRDD3. V shed 2 bases, J shed 2 bases, and the junction held 3 bases outside the gene matches. The CDR3 totals 15 residues. From germline, CDR1 is GEAIGNYY and CDR2 EKD.

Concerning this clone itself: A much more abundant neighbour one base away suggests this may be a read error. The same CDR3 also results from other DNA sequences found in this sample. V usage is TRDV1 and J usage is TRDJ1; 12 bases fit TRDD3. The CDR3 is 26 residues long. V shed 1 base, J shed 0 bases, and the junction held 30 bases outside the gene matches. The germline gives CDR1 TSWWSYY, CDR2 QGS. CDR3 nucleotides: TGTGCTCTTGGGGAACCCCTCCTAGGGGGCCTTTACTGGGGGATACCGGGAGAAACGTACACCGATAAACTCATCTTT. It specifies CALGEPLLGGLYWGIPGETYTDKLIF.

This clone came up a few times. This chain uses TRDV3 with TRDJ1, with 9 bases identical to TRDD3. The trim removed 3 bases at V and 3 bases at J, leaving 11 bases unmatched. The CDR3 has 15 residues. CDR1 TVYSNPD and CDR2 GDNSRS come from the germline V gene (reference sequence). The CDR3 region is CAFSPPWGISDKLIF. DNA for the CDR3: TGTGCCTTCTCCCCCCCCTGGGGGATCTCCGATAAACTCATCTTT.

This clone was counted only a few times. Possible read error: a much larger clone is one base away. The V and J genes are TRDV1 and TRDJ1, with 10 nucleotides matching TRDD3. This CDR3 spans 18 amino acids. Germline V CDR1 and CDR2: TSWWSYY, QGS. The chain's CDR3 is CALEELEWGILTVDKLIF. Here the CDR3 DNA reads TGTGCTCTTGAGGAACTCGAATGGGGGATACTCACGGTCGATAAACTCATCTTT.

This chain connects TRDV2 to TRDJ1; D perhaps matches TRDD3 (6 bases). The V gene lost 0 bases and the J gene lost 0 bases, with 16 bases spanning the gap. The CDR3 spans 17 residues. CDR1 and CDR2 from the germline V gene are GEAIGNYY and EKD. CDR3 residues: CACDTLLTGTNTDKLIF. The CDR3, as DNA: TGTGCCTGTGACACCCTCCTTACTGGGACCAACACCGATAAACTCATCTTT.

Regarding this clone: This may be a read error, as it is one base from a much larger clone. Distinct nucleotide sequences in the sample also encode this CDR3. CDR3 loop: CACDTVLGNDKLIF. The CDR3 DNA sequence: TGTGCCTGTGATACCGTACTGGGCAACGATAAACTCATCTTT. The chain uses TRDV2 and TRDJ1; D might be TRDD3 (6 bases). The CDR3 extends over 14 amino acids. V lost 4 bases and J 4 bases, leaving 15 bases between the germline ends. The V gene's germline CDR1 is GEAIGNYY and CDR2 EKD.

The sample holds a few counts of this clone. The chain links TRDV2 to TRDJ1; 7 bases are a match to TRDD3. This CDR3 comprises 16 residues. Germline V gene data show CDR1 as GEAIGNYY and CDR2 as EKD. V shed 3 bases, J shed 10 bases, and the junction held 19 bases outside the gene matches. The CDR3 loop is CACDRLGDPDSRGLIF. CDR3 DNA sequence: TGTGCCTGTGACCGTTTGGGGGACCCCGATTCCCGTGGACTCATCTTT.

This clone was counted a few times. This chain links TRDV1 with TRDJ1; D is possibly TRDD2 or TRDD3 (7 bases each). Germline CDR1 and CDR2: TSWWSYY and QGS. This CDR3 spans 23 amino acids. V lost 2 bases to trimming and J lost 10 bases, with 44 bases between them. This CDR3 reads CALGESFRWWFLRYWGPGGILIF. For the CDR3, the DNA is TGTGCTCTTGGGGAATCATTCCGGTGGTGGTTCCTACGTTACTGGGGTCCGGGCGGGATACTCATCTTT.

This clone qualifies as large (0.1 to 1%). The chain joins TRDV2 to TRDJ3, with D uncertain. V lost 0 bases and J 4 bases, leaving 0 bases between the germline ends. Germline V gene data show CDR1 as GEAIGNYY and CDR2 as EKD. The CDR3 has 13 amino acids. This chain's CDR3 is CACDTWDTRQMFF. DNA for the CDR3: TGTGCCTGTGACACCTGGGACACCCGACAGATGTTTTTC.

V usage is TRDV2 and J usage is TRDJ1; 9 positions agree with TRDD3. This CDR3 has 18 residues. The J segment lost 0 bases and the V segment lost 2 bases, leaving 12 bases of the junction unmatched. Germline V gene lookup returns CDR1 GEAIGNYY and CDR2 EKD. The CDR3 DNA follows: TGTGCCTGTGACAGATTGGGACTGGGGGACCACTACACCGATAAACTCATCTTT. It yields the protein CACDRLGLGDHYTDKLIF.

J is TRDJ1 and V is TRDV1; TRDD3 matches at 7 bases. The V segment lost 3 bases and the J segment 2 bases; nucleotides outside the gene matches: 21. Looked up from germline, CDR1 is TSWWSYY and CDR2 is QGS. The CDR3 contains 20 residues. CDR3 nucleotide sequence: TGTGCTCTTGGGGAGTACTGGGGACTTCCACCCGACAGCGGTACCGATAAACTCATCTTT. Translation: CALGEYWGLPPDSGTDKLIF.

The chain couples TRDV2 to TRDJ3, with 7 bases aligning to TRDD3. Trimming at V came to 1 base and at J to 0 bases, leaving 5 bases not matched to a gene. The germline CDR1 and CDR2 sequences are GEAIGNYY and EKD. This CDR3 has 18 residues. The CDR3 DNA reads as TGTGCCTGTGACACGGCTGGGGGTTACTCCTGGGACACCCGACAGATGTTTTTC. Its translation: CACDTAGGYSWDTRQMFF.

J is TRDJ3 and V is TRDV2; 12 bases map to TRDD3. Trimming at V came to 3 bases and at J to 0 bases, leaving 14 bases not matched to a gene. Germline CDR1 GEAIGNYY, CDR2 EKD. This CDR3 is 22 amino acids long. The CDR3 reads CACDAATGGYSNSSWDTRQMFF. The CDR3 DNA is TGTGCCTGTGACGCCGCTACTGGGGGATACTCTAACAGCTCCTGGGACACCCGACAGATGTTTTTC.

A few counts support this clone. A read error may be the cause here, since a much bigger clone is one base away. CDR3 DNA sequence: TGTGCCTATGACTCTCTGGGGATCACCGATAAACTCATCTTT. Amino acid sequence: CAYDSLGITDKLIF. The chain is built from TRDV2 and TRDJ1, with D perhaps TRDD3 (6 bases). The CDR3 has 14 amino acids. Germline lookup yields CDR1 GEAIGNYY and CDR2 EKD.

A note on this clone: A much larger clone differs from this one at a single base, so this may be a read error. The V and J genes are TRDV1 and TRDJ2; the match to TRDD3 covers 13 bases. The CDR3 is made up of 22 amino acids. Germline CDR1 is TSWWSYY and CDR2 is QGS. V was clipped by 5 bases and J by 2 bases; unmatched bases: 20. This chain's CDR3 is CALGNSFWTGGYAKSLTAQLFF. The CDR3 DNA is TGTGCTCTTGGGAACTCCTTCTGGACTGGGGGATACGCCAAGTCCTTGACAGCACAACTCTTCTTT.

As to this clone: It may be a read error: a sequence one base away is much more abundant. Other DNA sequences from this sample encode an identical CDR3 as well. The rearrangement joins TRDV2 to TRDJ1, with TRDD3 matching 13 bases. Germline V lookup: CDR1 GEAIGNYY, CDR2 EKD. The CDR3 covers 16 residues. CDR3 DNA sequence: TGTGCCTGTGACCCACTGGGGGATACGAACACCGATAAGCTCATCTTT. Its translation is CACDPLGDTNTDKLIF.

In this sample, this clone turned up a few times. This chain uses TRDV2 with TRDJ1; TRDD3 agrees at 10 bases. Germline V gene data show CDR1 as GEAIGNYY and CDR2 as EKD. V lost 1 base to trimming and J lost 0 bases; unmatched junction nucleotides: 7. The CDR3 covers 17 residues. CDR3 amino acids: CACDTLRTGGYTDKLIF. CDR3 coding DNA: TGTGCCTGTGACACACTCCGTACTGGGGGATACACCGATAAACTCATCTTT.

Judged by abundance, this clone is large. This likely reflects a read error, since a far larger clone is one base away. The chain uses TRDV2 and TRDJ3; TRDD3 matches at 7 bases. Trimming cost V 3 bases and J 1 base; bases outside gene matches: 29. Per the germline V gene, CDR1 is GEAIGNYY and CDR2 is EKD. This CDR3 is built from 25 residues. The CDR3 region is CACDAVSGWGTPLRLSSWDTRQMFF. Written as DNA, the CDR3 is TGTGCCTGTGACGCCGTGAGTGGATGGGGGACCCCGCTTCGTTTATCGTCCTGGGACACCCGACAGATGTTTTTC.

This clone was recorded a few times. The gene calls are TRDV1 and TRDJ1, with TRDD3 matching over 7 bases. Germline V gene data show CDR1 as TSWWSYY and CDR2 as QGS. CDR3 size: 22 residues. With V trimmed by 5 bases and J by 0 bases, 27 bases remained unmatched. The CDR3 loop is CALGPSPFSLGVPYFYTDKLIF. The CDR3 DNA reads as TGTGCTCTTGGGCCCTCCCCCTTCTCGCTGGGGGTCCCATACTTTTACACCGATAAACTCATCTTT.

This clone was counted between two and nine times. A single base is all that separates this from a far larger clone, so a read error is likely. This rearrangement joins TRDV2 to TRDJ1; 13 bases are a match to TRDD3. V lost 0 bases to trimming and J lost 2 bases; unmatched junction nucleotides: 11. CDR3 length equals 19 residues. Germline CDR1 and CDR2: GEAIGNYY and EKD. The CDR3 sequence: CACDTVGPLGDTRTDKLIF. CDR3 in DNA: TGTGCCTGTGACACCGTAGGGCCACTGGGGGATACGAGAACCGATAAACTCATCTTT.

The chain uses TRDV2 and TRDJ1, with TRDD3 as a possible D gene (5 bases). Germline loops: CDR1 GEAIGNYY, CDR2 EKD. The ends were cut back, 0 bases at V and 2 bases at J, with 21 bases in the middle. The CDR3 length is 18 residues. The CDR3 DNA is TGTGCCTGTGACACCGTGATGGGCATGGTGGATAGGACCGATAAACTCATCTTT. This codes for CACDTVMGMVDRTDKLIF.

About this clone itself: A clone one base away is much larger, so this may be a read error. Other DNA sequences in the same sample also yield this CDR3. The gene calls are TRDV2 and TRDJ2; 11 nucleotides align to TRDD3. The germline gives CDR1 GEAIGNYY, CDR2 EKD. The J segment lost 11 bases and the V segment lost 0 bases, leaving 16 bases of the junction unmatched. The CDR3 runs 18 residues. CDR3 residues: CACDTVAGVGDTLGQLFF. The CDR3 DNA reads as TGTGCCTGTGACACCGTAGCAGGAGTGGGGGATACGCTAGGTCAACTCTTCTTT.

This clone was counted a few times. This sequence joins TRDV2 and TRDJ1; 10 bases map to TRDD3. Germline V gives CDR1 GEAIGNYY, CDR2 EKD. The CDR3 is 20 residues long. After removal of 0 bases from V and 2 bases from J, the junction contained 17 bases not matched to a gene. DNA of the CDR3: TGTGCCTGTGACACCCTGACCCGAGTACTGGGGGATGGGGCGACCGATAAACTCATCTTT. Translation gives CACDTLTRVLGDGATDKLIF.

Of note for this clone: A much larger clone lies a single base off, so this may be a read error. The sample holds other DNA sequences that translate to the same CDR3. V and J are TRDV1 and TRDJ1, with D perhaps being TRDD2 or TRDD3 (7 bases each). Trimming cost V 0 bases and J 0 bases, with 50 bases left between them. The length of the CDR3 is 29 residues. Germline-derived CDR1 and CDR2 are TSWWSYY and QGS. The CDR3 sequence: CALGELGFFLRPPGGWMGVGTSYTDKLIF. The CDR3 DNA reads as TGTGCTCTTGGGGAACTGGGTTTCTTCCTAAGGCCACCTGGGGGCTGGATGGGAGTAGGTACTTCCTACACCGATAAACTCATCTTT.

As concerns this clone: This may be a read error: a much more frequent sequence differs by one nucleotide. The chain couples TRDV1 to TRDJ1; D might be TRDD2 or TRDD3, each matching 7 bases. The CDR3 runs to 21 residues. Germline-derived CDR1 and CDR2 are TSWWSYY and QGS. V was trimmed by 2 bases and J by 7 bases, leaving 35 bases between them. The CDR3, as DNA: TGTGCTCTTGGGGAAGCCTCCTTCCTGCTGCCTTACTGGGGCCCTCCGGGTAAACTCATCTTT. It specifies CALGEASFLLPYWGPPGKLIF.